This TCR beta chain was sequenced for a study of identical twins. In TCRdb, the 5' RACE reads were re-called with MiXCR into one record per CDR3 protein. Among about 470,000 distinct CDR3 sequences, more than 20% were seen once, and the ten largest hold roughly 3%. Points from the study as a whole: Within beta out-of-frame sequences, the excess sharing observed between twins was weaker. Those out-of-frame alpha sequences shared by twins showed an excess of low generation probability. Cord blood's abundant beta clonotypes had fewer insertions, unlike memory repertoires.

Of note for this clonotype: The target antigen is unknown.

The germline V gene encodes CDR1 SGHRS and CDR2 YFSETQ. The CDR3 runs 13 residues. The germline V and J ends were trimmed by 0 bases and 4 bases, with 5 bases remaining between them. The data also belong to a second study, concerning T cells expressing NK-cell markers.

The receptor was isolated from a woman under 30 in good health. The sequenced material came from CD4+ T cells sorted from blood. The chain recombines TRBV5-1 with TRBJ1-3; D gene uncertain. The CDR3 region has the DNA TGCGCCAGCAGCTTGGACCTAGGAAACACCATATATTTT. It codes for CASSLDLGNTIYF.